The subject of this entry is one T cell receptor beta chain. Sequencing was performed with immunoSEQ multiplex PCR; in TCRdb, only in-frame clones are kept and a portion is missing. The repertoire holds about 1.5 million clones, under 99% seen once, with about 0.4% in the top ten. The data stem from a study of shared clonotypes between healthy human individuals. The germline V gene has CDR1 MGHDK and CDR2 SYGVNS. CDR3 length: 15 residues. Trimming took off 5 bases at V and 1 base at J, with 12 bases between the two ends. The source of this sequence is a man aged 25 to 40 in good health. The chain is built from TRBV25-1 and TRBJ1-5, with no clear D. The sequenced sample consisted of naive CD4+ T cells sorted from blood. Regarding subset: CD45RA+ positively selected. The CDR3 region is CASSIRVGSNQPQHF. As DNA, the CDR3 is TGTGCCAGCAGTATTCGTGTTGGGAGCAATCAGCCCCAGCATTTT.